This is a list of T cell receptor beta chains from one sample in a study of CD8+CD57+ T cells in acquired aplastic anemia. TCRdb independently ran MiXCR on the reads; one entry per CDR3 protein. The top ten hold less than 4% of the sample, which has about 420,000 distinct CDR3 sequences, under 80% seen once. Sequences were obtained from sorted CD4+, CD8+, or CD8+CD57+ T cells (not recorded which) from PBMCs. These receptor sequences come from a human donor in good health, serving as a control. Both conserved end residues are part of each CDR3. D genes are given only for firm matches. Clone sizes are given selectively: once, few, many, or a class where the clone is expanded.

j_call | clone_size | v_call | d_call | cdr3_nt | cdr3_aa
TRBJ2-3 | many | TRBV20-1 | . | TGCAGTGCTGAGAGTATTGAGCGCACAGATACGCAGTATTTT | CSAESIERTDTQYF
TRBJ1-5 | . | TRBV7-2 | TRBD1 | TGTGCCAGCAGCTTAGAGGGGGCCGATGAGCAGCTCTTT | CASSLEGADEQLF
TRBJ1-1 | many | TRBV12-3/TRBV12-4 | . | TGTGCCAGCAGTAGTTTGGGCAACACTGAAGCTTTCTTT | CASSSLGNTEAFF
TRBJ2-6 | few | TRBV15 | . | TGTGCCACCAGCAGAGGCTTCGGGGTTGGGGCCAACGTCCTGACTTTC | CATSRGFGVGANVLTF
TRBJ1-2 | many | TRBV20-1 | . | TGCAGTGCTACCCCTGACACCCCAGGGGTCTATGGCTACACCTTC | CSATPDTPGVYGYTF
TRBJ2-1 | . | TRBV20-1 | . | TGCAGTGCCCGGTACCGAGAACCCCGGCTCTTC | CSARYREPRLF
TRBJ2-1 | . | TRBV7-6 | . | TGTGCCAGCAGCTTAGCTTCGGAGTCTGAGCAGTTCTTC | CASSLASESEQFF
TRBJ1-1 | . | TRBV24-1 | . | TGTGCCACCAGTGACAGTTCATGGGGCGTCACTGAAGCTTTCTTT | CATSDSSWGVTEAFF
TRBJ2-3 | . | TRBV20-1 | . | TGCAGTGCTGGACAGCAGAGTGAAAAACCGCAGTATTTT | CSAGQQSEKPQYF
TRBJ2-7 | . | TRBV7-6 | . | TGTGCCAGCAGCCGTGACGAGACCTCCTACGAGCAGTACTTC | CASSRDETSYEQYF
TRBJ1-3 | . | TRBV5-1 | . | TGCGCCAGCACAGGTGGGAGATTGGGGTCCACCATATATTTT | CASTGGRLGSTIYF
TRBJ2-7 | many | TRBV7-2 | . | TGTGCCAGCAGCCCCAGCGGGTTCGACGAGCAGTACTTC | CASSPSGFDEQYF
TRBJ2-3 | . | TRBV5-1 | . | TGCGCCAGCAGCTTGTGGGGAAGTACAAGCACAGATACGCAGTATTTT | CASSLWGSTSTDTQYF
TRBJ1-1 | many | TRBV10-3 | TRBD1 | TGTGCCATCAGAACAGGGGGGAGGAACACTGAAGCTTTCTTT | CAIRTGGRNTEAFF
TRBJ2-7 | . | TRBV9 | . | TGTGCCAGCAGCTTGGGCGAGGGGGGCGGCCACGAGCAGTGCTTC | CASSLGEGGGHEQCF
TRBJ1-2 | many | TRBV4-1 | . | TGCGCCAGCAGCGTAAGCCCGGTAACGCAATATGGCTACACCTTC | CASSVSPVTQYGYTF
TRBJ1-4 | . | TRBV5-1 | . | TGTGCCAGCCGCGTGGTAGCAGGTATCTTTTTT | CASRVVAGIFF
TRBJ2-3 | many | TRBV5-1 | . | TGCGCCAGCAGCTTCCCCGAAACAGATACGCAGTATTTT | CASSFPETDTQYF
TRBJ1-6 | . | TRBV7-2 | . | TGTGCCAGCAGCTTAGCTTCGATAGGAGCCCAGTACTTCCTCCACTTT | CASSLASIGAQYFLHF
TRBJ2-6 | . | TRBV20-1 | TRBD1 | TGCAGTGCTAGAGACCAGGACAGGGATGGGGCCAACGTCCTGACTTTC | CSARDQDRDGANVLTF
TRBJ2-5 | many | TRBV25-1 | . | TGTGCCAGCAGTGAAGGTACCCCCCAAGAGACCCAGTACTTC | CASSEGTPQETQYF